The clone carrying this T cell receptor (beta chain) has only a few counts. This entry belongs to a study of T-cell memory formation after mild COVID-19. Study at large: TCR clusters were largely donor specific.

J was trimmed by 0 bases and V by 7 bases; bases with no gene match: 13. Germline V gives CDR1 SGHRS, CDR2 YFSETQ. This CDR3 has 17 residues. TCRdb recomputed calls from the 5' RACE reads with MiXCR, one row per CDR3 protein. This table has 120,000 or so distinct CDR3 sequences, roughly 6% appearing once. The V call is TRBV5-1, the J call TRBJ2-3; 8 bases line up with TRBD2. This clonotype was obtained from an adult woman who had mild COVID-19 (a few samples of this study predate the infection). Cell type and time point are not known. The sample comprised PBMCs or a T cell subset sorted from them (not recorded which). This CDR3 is CASCRVGSGTSTDTQYF. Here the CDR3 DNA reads TGCGCCAGCTGCCGGGTTGGTAGCGGGACTAGCACAGATACGCAGTATTTT. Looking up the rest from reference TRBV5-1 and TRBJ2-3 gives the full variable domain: KAGVTQTPRYLIKTRGQQVTLSCSPISGHRSVSWYQQTPGQGLQFLFEYFSETQRNKGNFPGRFSGRQFSNSRSEMNVSTLELGDSALYLCASCRVGSGTSTDTQYFGPGTRLTVL.